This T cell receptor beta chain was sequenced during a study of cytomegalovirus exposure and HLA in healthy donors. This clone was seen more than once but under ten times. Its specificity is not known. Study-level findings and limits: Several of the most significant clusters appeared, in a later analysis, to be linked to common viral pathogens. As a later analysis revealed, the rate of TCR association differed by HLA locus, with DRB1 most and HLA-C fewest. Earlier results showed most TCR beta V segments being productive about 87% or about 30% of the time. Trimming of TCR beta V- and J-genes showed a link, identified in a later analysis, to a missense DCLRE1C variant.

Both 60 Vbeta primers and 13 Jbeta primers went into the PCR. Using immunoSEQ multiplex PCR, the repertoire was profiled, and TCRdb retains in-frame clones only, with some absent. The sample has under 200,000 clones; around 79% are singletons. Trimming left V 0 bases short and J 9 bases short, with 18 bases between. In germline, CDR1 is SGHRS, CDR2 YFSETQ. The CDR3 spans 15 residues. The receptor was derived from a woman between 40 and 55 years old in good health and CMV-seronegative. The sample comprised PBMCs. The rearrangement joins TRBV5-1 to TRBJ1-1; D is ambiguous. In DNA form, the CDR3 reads TGCGCCAGCAGCTTGGATGTCACCGAGTATGCAAAAGCTTTCTTT. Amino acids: CASSLDVTEYAKAFF.